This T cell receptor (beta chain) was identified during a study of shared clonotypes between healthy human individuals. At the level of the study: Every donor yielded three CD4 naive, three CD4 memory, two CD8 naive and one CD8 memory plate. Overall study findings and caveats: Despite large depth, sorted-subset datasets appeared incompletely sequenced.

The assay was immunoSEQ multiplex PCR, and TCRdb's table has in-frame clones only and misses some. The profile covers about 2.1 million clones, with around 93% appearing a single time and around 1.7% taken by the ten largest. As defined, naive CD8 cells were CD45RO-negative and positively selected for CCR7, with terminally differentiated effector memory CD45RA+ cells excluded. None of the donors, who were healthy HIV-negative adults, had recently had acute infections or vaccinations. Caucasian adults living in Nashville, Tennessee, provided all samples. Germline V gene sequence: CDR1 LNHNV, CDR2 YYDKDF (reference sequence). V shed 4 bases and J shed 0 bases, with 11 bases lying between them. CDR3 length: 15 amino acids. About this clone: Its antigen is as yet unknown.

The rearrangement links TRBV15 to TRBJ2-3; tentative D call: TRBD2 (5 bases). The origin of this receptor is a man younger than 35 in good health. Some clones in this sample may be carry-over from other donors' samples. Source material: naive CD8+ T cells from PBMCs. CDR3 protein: CATSTPRTSTDTQYF. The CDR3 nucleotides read TGTGCCACCAGCACCCCGCGGACTAGCACAGATACGCAGTATTTT. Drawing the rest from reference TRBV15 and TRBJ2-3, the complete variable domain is DAMVIQNPRYQVTQFGKPVTLSCSQTLNHNVMYWYQQKSSQAPKLLFHYYDKDFNNEADTPDNFQSRRPNTSFCFLDIRSPGLGDTAMYLCATSTPRTSTDTQYFGPGTRLTVL.